Below, one TCR beta chain is given with its context. Antigen unknown. The sample originates from a study of CD8+CD57+ T cells in acquired aplastic anemia. The germline gives CDR1 SNHLY, CDR2 FYNNEI. Trimming stripped 4 bases from V and 2 bases from J, with 15 bases between. This CDR3 contains 15 residues. An expansion of CD8+CD57+ cells by flow cytometry had been shown in patients chosen for sequencing. Among the patients, all had severe acquired aplastic anemia. By the time of blood sampling, patients had still received no therapy. Study-wide findings and caveats: Some 29 shared CD8+ CDR3s appeared highly expressed within patients' immunodominant clones.

The TCR beta profiling, which covered VDJ combination and CDR3 sequence, was carried out using genomic DNA as the template. TCRdb re-derived calls from the reads in MiXCR, one entry per CDR3 protein. Of around 200,000 distinct CDR3 sequences detected, approximately 48% appear once; the ten largest clones hold about 1.8%. The sequence was collected from a human donor with aplastic anemia. What was sequenced was sorted CD4+, CD8+, or CD8+CD57+ T cells (not recorded which) from PBMCs. The chain carries TRBV2 and TRBJ2-7, with TRBD1 as a possible D gene (5 bases). The CDR3 loop is CASSVGTGFTYEQYF. The CDR3 bases are TGTGCCAGCAGTGTGGGAACAGGCTTTACCTACGAGCAGTACTTC.